Presented here are 19 T cell receptor beta chains from one specimen sequenced in a study of blood T cells in healthy people across ages. A sample-barcoded 5' primer and a J-beta primer mix were used in a second PCR of about 7 to 12 cycles. MiXCR, applied by TCRdb to the 5' RACE reads, yields one record per CDR3 protein. Of 700,000 to 950,000 distinct CDR3 sequences listed, approximately 43% are singletons. The source material was blood. These receptors all come from an older woman in good health.

This CDR3 is CASSFHRTSGTQFF. CDR3 DNA: TGTGCCAGCAGTTTCCATCGGACTAGCGGGACGCAGTTCTTC. J is TRBJ2-1 and V is TRBV27; 12 bases agree with TRBD2. Germline V gene lookup returns CDR1 MNHEY and CDR2 SMNVEV (reference sequence). The CDR3 runs to 14 residues. The V segment lost 3 bases and the J segment 12 bases; nucleotides outside the gene matches: 6.

This clonotype was recorded many times. The genes are TRBV12-3 or TRBV12-4 and TRBJ2-7; D not certain. CDR3 length: 11 amino acids. V was trimmed by 3 bases and J by 7 bases, leaving 7 bases between them. The CDR3 DNA sequence: TGTGCCAGCAGTTTGCGTACGGAGCAGTACTTC. Translating it yields CASSLRTEQYF.

This clonotype occurred once. The V call is TRBV29-1, the J call TRBJ2-1, with a weak D call TRBD1 (6 bases). CDR3 length: 12 residues. V was trimmed by 1 base and J by 12 bases, leaving 13 bases between them. The germline V gene has CDR1 SQVTM and CDR2 ANQGSEA. This CDR3 is CSVEGGPRGQFF. The CDR3, as DNA: TGCAGCGTTGAAGGGGGGCCTCGAGGGCAGTTCTTC.

V is TRBV3-1 and J is TRBJ2-2; D is uncertain. There are 12 residues in the CDR3. V shed 1 base and J shed 4 bases, with 1 base lying between them. CDR1 is LGHDT, CDR2 YNNKEL, per germline (reference sequence). The CDR3 DNA reads TGTGCCAGCAGCCAAGGCACCGGGGAGCTGTTTTTT. Its protein product is CASSQGTGELFF.

On this clonotype itself: One base away lies a much larger clone, so this may be a sequencing read error. The CDR3 here is CDSSPTGESEQFF. As DNA, the CDR3 is TGTGACAGCAGTCCTACAGGGGAGAGTGAGCAGTTCTTC. This chain joins TRBV12-3 or TRBV12-4 and TRBJ2-1; TRBD1 agrees at 7 bases. The CDR3 is 13 residues long.

The V gene is TRBV5-5, the J gene TRBJ2-3; 10 bases align to TRBD2. V was clipped by 0 bases and J by 9 bases; unmatched bases: 4. The CDR3 loop spans 14 amino acids. Germline V gene lookup returns CDR1 SGHKS and CDR2 YYEKEE (reference sequence). For the CDR3, the DNA is TGTGCCAGCAGCTTGGTTCTAGCGGGAGACACGCAGTATTTT. Its protein is CASSLVLAGDTQYF.

The chain has TRBV5-1 and TRBJ1-2; possibly TRBD1 for D (6 bases). This CDR3 is built from 15 residues. CDR1 and CDR2 (germline): SGHRS, YFSETQ. V lost 4 bases and J 4 bases, leaving 17 bases between the germline ends. CDR3 DNA: TGCGCCAGCAGCCCTGGGACACCGACCCCCTATGGCTACACCTTC. Amino acids: CASSPGTPTPYGYTF.

The V and J genes are TRBV20-1 and TRBJ2-1; TRBD2 aligns across 10 bases. Judging by the DNA end, TRBJ2-7 fits better; the J call may be wrong. The CDR3 totals 19 residues. From germline, CDR1 is DFQATT and CDR2 SNEGSKA (reference sequence). The CDR3 nucleotides are TGCAGTGCTAGCGGGGAAGCGGGAGGGCCCCAAAGCTCCTACAATGAGCAGTACTTC. This sequence encodes CSASGEAGGPQSSYNEQYF.

A remark on this clonotype: This may arise from a read error, as a much more abundant clone is one base away. The J gene is TRBJ2-5, the V gene TRBV6-5; 7 bases match TRBD1. The last part of the DNA fits TRBJ2-7 better; the J call may be wrong. Germline assignment: CDR1 MNHEY and CDR2 SVGAGI. The CDR3 is made up of 15 amino acids. CDR3 residues: CASSPVGGGAYEQYF. As DNA, the CDR3 is TGTGCCAGCAGTCCGGTAGGGGGCGGTGCCTACGAGCAGTACTTC.

Written as DNA, the CDR3 is TGTGCCAGCAGCCAAGGTCCCGGGGCCAGCTCCGCCTACGAGCAGTACTTC. Translation gives CASSQGPGASSAYEQYF. The rearrangement joins TRBV3-1 to TRBJ2-7; D is perhaps TRBD1 or TRBD2 (5 bases each). V lost 1 base and J 2 bases, leaving 18 bases between the germline ends. Germline-derived CDR1 and CDR2 are LGHDT and YNNKEL (reference sequence). This CDR3 spans 17 amino acids.

There are a few counts of this clonotype. This chain uses TRBV28 with TRBJ2-1; D is possibly TRBD2 (5 bases). The CDR3 loop spans 13 amino acids. Germline-derived CDR1 and CDR2 are MDHEN and SYDVKM. V was cut by 5 bases and J by 7 bases, with 12 bases left in between. This CDR3 reads CASSGRVMNEQFF. The CDR3 DNA is TGTGCCAGCAGTGGGCGGGTGATGAATGAGCAGTTCTTC.

This clonotype was recorded only once. The chain employs TRBV20-1 and TRBJ2-5; D might be TRBD1 or TRBD2, each matching 5 bases. Germline CDR1 DFQATT, CDR2 SNEGSKA (reference sequence). Trimming removed 0 bases from V and 1 base from J, with 12 bases in between. The CDR3 is 15 amino acids. The CDR3 sequence is CSARDGTSIQETQYF. DNA of the CDR3: TGCAGTGCTAGAGACGGGACCTCGATCCAAGAGACCCAGTACTTC.

CDR3 nucleotides: TGTGCCAACAGAATAGCGGGAGGGAACGAGCAGTACTTC. Its protein product is CANRIAGGNEQYF. This chain joins TRBV12-3 or TRBV12-4 and TRBJ2-4; 11 bases match TRBD2. The J call could be wrong; TRBJ2-7 is a better fit for the DNA end. The CDR3 extends over 13 amino acids.

This clonotype appeared a few times. V gene TRBV10-3 combines with J gene TRBJ2-3; either TRBD1 or TRBD2 may fit D (6 bases each). This CDR3 comprises 12 residues. In germline, CDR1 is ENHRY, CDR2 SYGVKD. The ends were cut back, 2 bases at V and 8 bases at J, with 8 bases in the middle. The CDR3 protein is CAISEGGGTQYF. The CDR3 DNA sequence: TGTGCCATCAGTGAGGGAGGGGGTACGCAGTATTTT.

The CDR3 DNA sequence: TGCAGTGCTCCATGGCTAGCGGGGGCTGAATCCCCCGGGAATACGCAGTATTTT. As protein: CSAPWLAGAESPGNTQYF. The chain couples TRBV20-1 to TRBJ2-3; 10 bases are shared with TRBD2. There are 18 residues in the CDR3. CDR1 is DFQATT and CDR2 is SNEGSKA in the germline V gene (reference sequence). J gave up 7 bases and V 5 bases, and 21 bases lay outside the gene matches.

This clonotype was recorded many times. A much bigger clone sits one base away, suggesting this may be a read error. J is TRBJ2-5 and V is TRBV7-3; D unresolved. There are 12 residues in the CDR3. Germline CDR1 and CDR2: SGHTA and FQGTGA. V was clipped by 1 base and J by 11 bases, with 11 bases between them. The CDR3 region is CASSLKYNEQYF. In nucleotides, the CDR3 is TGTGCCAGCAGCTTAAAGTACAATGAGCAGTACTTC.

The V and J genes are TRBV21-1 and TRBJ1-2; the listed D gene, TRBD1, was not tested against the DNA. TRBV21-1 is described as a pseudogene. CDR3 size: 17 residues. DNA for the CDR3: TGTGCCAGCAGCAAGGGGGGGACGCCAAACCTCAACTATGGCTACACCTTC. Translation: CASSKGGTPNLNYGYTF.

The sample holds many counts of this clonotype. The chain links TRBV5-1 to TRBJ2-1; 8 bases map to TRBD1. Unmatched junction bases numbered 5, after V lost 0 bases and J lost 3 bases. CDR3 length: 16 amino acids. The germline V gene encodes CDR1 SGHRS and CDR2 YFSETQ. The CDR3 is CASSLARDRNYNEQFF. CDR3 DNA: TGCGCCAGCAGCTTGGCGAGGGACAGGAACTACAATGAGCAGTTCTTC.

This clonotype came up a few times. The chain links TRBV7-9 to TRBJ2-7, with no clear D. Germline assignment: CDR1 SEHNR and CDR2 FQNEAQ (reference sequence). This CDR3 has 13 amino acids. V dropped 3 bases and J dropped 0 bases, with 6 bases sitting between them. CDR3 DNA: TGTGCCAGCAGCTTGGCCGTCTCCTACGAGCAGTACTTC. Translating it yields CASSLAVSYEQYF.